A single sample gave rise to the 19 T cell receptor beta chains below, sequenced in a study of beta chain features in type 1 diabetes. Their specific antigens are unknown. Study-wide results and limits: TCRB CDR3 length was moderately but significantly reduced in all four CD4+ subsets of Type 1 diabetes patients.

Reverse transcription of all isolated RNA meant that expressed TCRB transcripts were sequenced. Assay: immunoSEQ multiplex PCR; the TCRdb copy retains only in-frame clones and omits some. This table holds about 660,000 clones, around 15% found once. Source material: naive CD4+ T cells from blood. These receptor sequences come from a man younger than 35 with type 1 diabetes.

The genes are TRBV30 and TRBJ1-1, with D possibly being TRBD1 (5 bases). The CDR3 runs 12 residues. Per germline, CDR1 GTSNPN and CDR2 SVGIG (reference sequence). Trimming removed 2 bases from V and 9 bases from J, with 13 bases in between. CDR3 in amino acids: CAWSISGGKAFF. The DNA of the CDR3 is TGTGCCTGGAGTATCTCCGGGGGGAAAGCTTTCTTT.

J is TRBJ2-5 and V is TRBV14, with D unclear. This CDR3 is built from 11 residues. V dropped 1 base and J dropped 8 bases, with 5 bases sitting between them. Germline values: CDR1 SGHDN, CDR2 FVKESK. The DNA for the CDR3 is TGTGCCAGCAGCCAAGCCGTAACCCAGTACTTC. It yields the protein CASSQAVTQYF.

Only a few counts were recorded for this clone. This chain uses TRBV14 with TRBJ2-3; either TRBD1 or TRBD2 may supply D (5 bases each). CDR1 and CDR2 from the germline V gene are SGHDN and FVKESK. The CDR3 contains 16 residues. V was clipped by 0 bases and J by 2 bases, with 12 bases between them. The CDR3 spells CASSQERGAVTDTQYF. The CDR3 DNA reads TGTGCCAGCAGCCAAGAAAGAGGGGCGGTCACAGATACGCAGTATTTT.

The chain uses TRBV29-1 and TRBJ2-7, with no clear D. The CDR3 loop spans 13 amino acids. CDR1 and CDR2 from the germline V gene are SQVTM and ANQGSEA. V lost 6 bases to trimming and J lost 4 bases, with 16 bases between them. CDR3 sequence reads: CSVYRPGLYEQYF. CDR3 nucleotides: TGCAGCGTCTATCGACCGGGTCTGTACGAGCAGTACTTC.

In the case of this clone: Other DNA sequences within the sample encode an identical CDR3. V usage is TRBV19 and J usage is TRBJ2-5; D is unresolved. Looked up from germline, CDR1 is LNHDA and CDR2 is SQIVND (reference sequence). The ends were cut back, 3 bases at V and 0 bases at J, with 5 bases in the middle. The CDR3 extends over 13 amino acids. CDR3 residues: CASSIRNQETQYF. CDR3 DNA sequence: TGTGCCAGTAGTATCCGGAACCAAGAGACCCAGTACTTC.

This clone has only a few counts. CDR3 region: CATSGQGATNEKLFF. The CDR3 bases are TGTGCCACCTCGGGACAGGGCGCAACTAATGAAAAACTGTTTTTT. The gene calls are TRBV10-3 and TRBJ1-4; 9 bases are a match to TRBD1. J lost 0 bases, V lost 10 bases, and 6 bases had no gene match. Germline V CDR1 and CDR2: ENHRY, SYGVKD. CDR3 size: 15 residues.

This clone was counted between two and nine times. For the CDR3, the DNA is TGCGCCAGCAGCCCCGGGACAGGTGGTTCACCCCTCCACTTT. Translated: CASSPGTGGSPLHF. The chain couples TRBV5-1 to TRBJ1-6; the match to TRBD1 covers 8 bases. V gave up 4 bases and J gave up 9 bases; unmatched junction bases: 6. There are 14 residues in the CDR3. Looked up from germline, CDR1 is SGHRS and CDR2 is YFSETQ.

The chain is built from TRBV9 and TRBJ1-2, with D tentatively TRBD1 (5 bases). This CDR3 has 13 residues. V lost 4 bases, J lost 9 bases, and 16 bases lay in between. Per the germline V gene, CDR1 is SGDLS and CDR2 is YYNGEE. The CDR3 region has the DNA TGTGCCAGCAGCCTCCCGACCCCGGGGCGCTACACCTTC. Its translation is CASSLPTPGRYTF.

This clone was counted a few times. V and J are TRBV6-5 and TRBJ2-7; possibly TRBD2 for D (5 bases). Germline-derived CDR1 and CDR2 are MNHEY and SVGAGI. This CDR3 is 12 amino acids long. Trimming left V 8 bases short and J 6 bases short, with 14 bases between. The CDR3 protein is CASSQRRGEQYF. The DNA for the CDR3 is TGTGCCAGCTCTCAGCGTCGGGGCGAGCAGTACTTC.

This sequence joins TRBV2 and TRBJ1-1; D unresolved. Germline V gene sequence: CDR1 SNHLY, CDR2 FYNNEI. V lost 9 bases, J lost 5 bases, and 13 bases lay in between. The CDR3 runs to 12 residues. The CDR3 region is CASGARVTEAFF. The CDR3 region has the DNA TGTGCCAGTGGCGCCCGGGTTACTGAAGCTTTCTTT.

The chain uses TRBV7-2 and TRBJ1-2, with D perhaps TRBD1 (5 bases). From germline, CDR1 is SGHTA and CDR2 FQGNSA. This CDR3 spans 14 amino acids. Trimming took 5 bases from V and 2 from J, leaving 12 bases between them. CDR3 sequence reads: CASSPGWGNYGYTF. The CDR3 bases are TGTGCCAGCAGCCCAGGATGGGGGAACTATGGCTACACCTTC.

This clone was recorded a few times. The chain links TRBV7-6 to TRBJ2-1; 9 bases agree with TRBD1. Germline values: CDR1 SGHVS, CDR2 FNYEAQ. The CDR3 totals 14 residues. The junction had 4 bases not matched to a gene; V was cut back by 5 bases and J by 5 bases. CDR3 nucleotide sequence: TGTGCCAGCAGCGGGGGACAGGGACACAATGAGCAGTTCTTC. It is translated as CASSGGQGHNEQFF. Drawing the rest from reference TRBV7-6 and TRBJ2-1, the complete variable domain is GAGVSQSPRYKVTKRGQDVALRCDPISGHVSLYWYRQALGQGPEFLTYFNYEAQQDKSGLPNDRFSAERPEGSISTLTIQRTEQRDSAMYRCASSGGQGHNEQFFGPGTRLTVL.

This clone has only a few counts. The chain has TRBV29-1 and TRBJ2-3, with 7 bases matching TRBD2. Trimming at V came to 6 bases and at J to 1 base, leaving 4 bases not matched to a gene. Per the germline V gene, CDR1 is SQVTM and CDR2 is ANQGSEA. The CDR3 length is 13 residues. DNA for the CDR3: TGCAGCGTGGGAGGGCCTGGCACAGATACGCAGTATTTT. Translated, it gives CSVGGPGTDTQYF.

Regarding this clone: The junction departs from the called germline gene at one end, perhaps through a read error. The V and J genes are TRBV30 and TRBJ1-6; no definite D call. Germline loops: CDR1 GTSNPN, CDR2 SVGIG (reference sequence). The CDR3 is 11 amino acids. CDR3 DNA sequence: TGTGCCTGGAGTGTTGGGTACAGTCGGGACTTT. It codes for CAWSVGYSRDF. The full variable domain, with the rest looked up from reference TRBV30 and TRBJ1-6, is SQTIHQWPATLVQPVGSPLSLECTVEGTSNPNLYWYRQAAGRGLQLLFYSVGIGQISSEVPQNLSASRPQDRQFILSSKKLLLSDSGFYLCAWSVGYSRDFGNGTRLTVT.

This clone was observed a handful of times. This sequence joins TRBV13 and TRBJ2-7; tentative D call: TRBD1 (5 bases). Trimming shortened V by 4 bases and J by 0 bases, and 13 bases separated the two germline ends. The CDR3 length is 15 residues. CDR1 and CDR2 from the germline V gene are PRHDT and FYEKMQ (reference sequence). The CDR3 DNA is TGTGCCAGCAGCTCCGGCCAAAGGGGCTCCTACGAGCAGTACTTC. Its protein is CASSSGQRGSYEQYF.

The V and J genes are TRBV30 and TRBJ1-6, with unresolved D. Germline assignment: CDR1 GTSNPN and CDR2 SVGIG (reference sequence). This CDR3 spans 13 amino acids. V was shortened by 2 bases and J by 11 bases, with 13 bases between the two germline ends. Written as DNA, the CDR3 is TGTGCCTGGAGTTTCGATAGGGTTACACCCCTCCACTTT. Protein product: CAWSFDRVTPLHF.

The rearrangement links TRBV15 to TRBJ2-6; no definite D call. The germline V and J ends were trimmed by 3 bases and 1 base, with 7 bases remaining between them. Per germline, CDR1 LNHNV and CDR2 YYDKDF (reference sequence). The CDR3 has 15 residues. The CDR3 region has the DNA TGTGCCACCAGCAGGCTGGAATCTGGGGCCAACGTCCTGACTTTC. Its translation is CATSRLESGANVLTF.

This clone was recorded a few times. V usage is TRBV9 and J usage is TRBJ2-1; 7 nucleotides agree with TRBD1. Looked up from germline, CDR1 is SGDLS and CDR2 is YYNGEE. CDR3 length: 14 amino acids. V lost 4 bases, J lost 7 bases, and 8 bases stayed unmatched. The CDR3 sequence is CASSSRGYWNEQFF. The CDR3 coding sequence is TGTGCCAGCAGCTCCAGGGGGTACTGGAATGAGCAGTTCTTC.

The rearrangement uses TRBV18 and TRBJ1-1; 9 bases agree with TRBD1. CDR3 length: 14 residues. V was pared by 5 bases and J by 2 bases, with 3 bases of the junction left unmatched. Germline CDR1 reads KGHSH; CDR2 reads LQKENI. The CDR3 spells CASSGGQGNTEAFF. DNA for the CDR3: TGTGCCAGCTCAGGGGGACAGGGTAACACTGAAGCTTTCTTT.